Below, 22 T cell receptor beta chains from the same sample are listed, as sequenced in a study of T cell changes during pregnancy in multiple sclerosis. TCRdb's copy holds only in-frame clones and misses some; the assay was immunoSEQ multiplex PCR. The table records 100,000 or so clones, about 93% of them present only once. The material sequenced was peripheral blood, taken after pregnancy. These receptors originate from a female donor with multiple sclerosis, enrolled in a pregnancy study.

On this clone: The junction departs from germline at one end; a sequencing error may be responsible. The gene calls are TRBV29-1 and TRBJ2-1; 10 bases match TRBD2. The CDR3 is 16 amino acids. In germline, CDR1 is SQVTM, CDR2 ANQGSEA. The CDR3 DNA is TGCAGCGTTCACTCATATACTAGCGGGGAGTACAATGAGCAGCTCTTC. Its protein is CSVHSYTSGEYNEQLF.

This chain links TRBV5-1 with TRBJ1-4; 8 positions match TRBD1. The CDR3 sequence is 14 residues long. J gave up 7 bases and V 3 bases, and 5 bases lay outside the gene matches. Germline V CDR1 and CDR2: SGHRS, YFSETQ. The CDR3 region is CASSWAGGSEKLFF. The CDR3, as DNA: TGCGCCAGCAGCTGGGCAGGGGGCTCTGAAAAACTGTTTTTT.

J is TRBJ2-3 and V is TRBV15; D ambiguous. Germline-derived CDR1 and CDR2 are LNHNV and YYDKDF (reference sequence). This CDR3 has 15 residues. V was cut by 4 bases and J by 0 bases, with 11 bases left in between. DNA for the CDR3: TGTGCCACCAGCACGGGTGGTCCTAGCACAGATACGCAGTATTTT. Its protein is CATSTGGPSTDTQYF.

CDR3 amino acids: CASSPGETQYF. CDR3 nucleotide sequence: TGTGCCAGCAGCCCGGGGGAGACCCAGTACTTC. V is TRBV7-2 and J is TRBJ2-5; TRBD2 is a possible D gene (5 bases). Germline V gene data show CDR1 as SGHTA and CDR2 as FQGNSA. This CDR3 is 11 amino acids long. V dropped 5 bases and J dropped 5 bases, with 6 bases sitting between them.

The chain has TRBV19 and TRBJ2-7, with D unclear. V was cut by 5 bases and J by 3 bases, with 11 bases left in between. CDR3 size: 13 residues. Germline V gives CDR1 LNHDA, CDR2 SQIVND (reference sequence). The CDR3 spells CASSPSVDYEQYF. CDR3 DNA: TGTGCCAGTAGTCCCTCGGTCGACTACGAGCAGTACTTC.

The chain employs TRBV7-9 and TRBJ2-4, with 13 bases matching TRBD2. The CDR3 is made up of 15 amino acids. J gave up 11 bases and V 1 base, and 5 bases lay outside the gene matches. Looked up from germline, CDR1 is SEHNR and CDR2 is FQNEAQ (reference sequence). The CDR3 region has the DNA TGTGCCAGCAGCTTAGGAGGACTAGCGGGAGAGGTTCAGTACTTC. Translating it yields CASSLGGLAGEVQYF.

The chain combines TRBV19 with TRBJ2-7; 10 nucleotides line up with TRBD1. Unmatched junction bases numbered 28, after V lost 7 bases and J lost 4 bases. The CDR3 extends over 21 amino acids. Germline V lookup: CDR1 LNHDA, CDR2 SQIVND (reference sequence). As DNA, the CDR3 is TGTGCCAGTATCCCCCCCCGGGACAGGGGCCCTAATCTGCTTGGTATTTACGAGCAGTACTTC. Protein: CASIPPRDRGPNLLGIYEQYF.

This rearrangement joins TRBV7-9 to TRBJ1-2; D remains unclear. The CDR3 is 15 residues long. Germline loops: CDR1 SEHNR, CDR2 FQNEAQ (reference sequence). V shed 5 bases and J shed 4 bases, with 17 bases lying between them. The CDR3, as DNA: TGTGCCAGCAGCCCTCAAGAGATCGCTCTCTATGGCTACACCTTC. This sequence encodes CASSPQEIALYGYTF.

V usage is TRBV6-4 and J usage is TRBJ2-3; tentatively, D is TRBD2 (5 bases). Trimming pared 6 bases from V and 1 base from J, leaving 14 bases between. Germline values: CDR1 MRHNA, CDR2 SNTAGT. The CDR3 contains 15 residues. CDR3 residues: CASSLTSGGTDTQYF. In DNA form, the CDR3 reads TGTGCCAGCAGCCTTACTAGTGGGGGCACAGATACGCAGTATTTT.

Concerning this clone itself: This CDR3 is also generated by other DNA sequences in the sample. The chain has TRBV5-5 and TRBJ2-7, with TRBD1 as a possible D gene (5 bases). Germline CDR1 is SGHKS and CDR2 is YYEKEE (reference sequence). With 0 bases removed from V and 2 bases from J, the gap between germline ends came to 15 bases. The CDR3 runs to 16 residues. CDR3 protein: CASSLGFGRVTYEQYF. For the CDR3, the DNA is TGTGCCAGCAGCTTGGGGTTCGGCAGGGTCACCTACGAGCAGTACTTC.

This chain joins TRBV19 and TRBJ2-1, with 7 bases lining up with TRBD2. Germline V gives CDR1 LNHDA, CDR2 SQIVND (reference sequence). The CDR3 runs to 16 residues. J lost 4 bases, V lost 3 bases, and 9 bases had no gene match. The CDR3 loop reads CASSIGLGTTYNEQFF. CDR3 DNA sequence: TGTGCCAGTAGTATTGGTCTTGGGACTACATACAATGAGCAGTTCTTC. The entire variable domain, with the rest obtained from reference TRBV19 and TRBJ2-1, is as follows: DGGITQSPKYLFRKEGQNVTLSCEQNLNHDAMYWYRQDPGQGLRLIYYSQIVNDFQKGDIAEGYSVSREKKESFPLTVTSAQKNPTAFYLCASSIGLGTTYNEQFFGPGTRLTVL.

The rearrangement links TRBV27 to TRBJ2-1, with D possibly being TRBD1 (8 bases). V shed 8 bases and J shed 7 bases, with 18 bases lying between them. In germline, CDR1 is MNHEY, CDR2 SMNVEV (reference sequence). This CDR3 has 14 amino acids. The CDR3 nucleotides read TGTGCCAGCCGAAAAGGACAGGGAGGGAATGAGCAGTTCTTC. Its translation is CASRKGQGGNEQFF.

V is TRBV27 and J is TRBJ1-4; D uncertain. Trimming removed 3 bases from V and 0 bases from J, with 8 bases in between. The CDR3 spans 15 residues. The germline V gene has CDR1 MNHEY and CDR2 SMNVEV (reference sequence). The CDR3 coding sequence is TGTGCCAGCAGTTTTTTCGGGGCAACTAATGAAAAACTGTTTTTT. This gives the protein CASSFFGATNEKLFF.

V usage is TRBV4-3 and J usage is TRBJ1-1; D unresolved. This CDR3 region has 13 residues. V lost 4 bases and J 1 base, leaving 7 bases between the germline ends. CDR1 is LGHNA and CDR2 is YSLEER in the germline V gene. The DNA of the CDR3 is TGCGCCAGCAGCCGCGCTACGAACACTGAAGCTTTCTTT. This translates into CASSRATNTEAFF.

The V call is TRBV29-1, the J call TRBJ1-2, with 8 bases that match TRBD1. With 6 bases clipped from V and 8 bases from J, the junction kept 5 bases outside the gene matches. Germline values: CDR1 SQVTM, CDR2 ANQGSEA. The CDR3 consists of 11 residues. The CDR3 spells CSVGQGDGYTF. The CDR3 coding sequence is TGCAGCGTAGGACAGGGAGACGGCTACACCTTC.

The V gene is TRBV6-1, the J gene TRBJ2-3, with a possible D match to TRBD1 (5 bases). This CDR3 is 15 amino acids long. Germline V gene sequence: CDR1 MNHNS, CDR2 SASEGT. V lost 10 bases to trimming and J lost 2 bases, with 19 bases between them. This CDR3 reads CATGPSGSPTDTQYF. The CDR3 nucleotides are TGTGCCACTGGACCTTCAGGGTCTCCCACAGATACGCAGTATTTT.

A few counts support this clone. The rearrangement joins TRBV9 to TRBJ2-5, with D perhaps matching TRBD2 (5 bases). The CDR3 consists of 14 residues. From germline, CDR1 is SGDLS and CDR2 YYNGEE. V lost 0 bases and J lost 2, with 8 bases in between. This CDR3 reads CASSVGGFQETQYF. As DNA, the CDR3 is TGTGCCAGCAGCGTAGGCGGGTTTCAAGAGACCCAGTACTTC. The full variable domain, completed using reference TRBV9 and TRBJ2-5, is DSGVTQTPKHLITATGQRVTLRCSPRSGDLSVYWYQQSLDQGLQFLIQYYNGEERAKGNILERFSAQQFPDLHSELNLSSLELGDSALYFCASSVGGFQETQYFGPGTRLLVL.

The chain uses TRBV7-3 and TRBJ2-2; 11 bases match TRBD2. The V segment lost 3 bases and the J segment 3 bases; nucleotides outside the gene matches: 3. From germline, CDR1 is SGHTA and CDR2 FQGTGA. The CDR3 extends over 16 amino acids. The CDR3 region is CASSFLAGGDTGELFF. Written as DNA, the CDR3 is TGTGCCAGCAGCTTTTTAGCGGGAGGGGACACCGGGGAGCTGTTTTTT.

V gene TRBV7-6 combines with J gene TRBJ1-4; weak D call: TRBD1 (6 bases). This CDR3 spans 18 amino acids. Germline loops: CDR1 SGHVS, CDR2 FNYEAQ. V dropped 5 bases and J dropped 0 bases, with 19 bases sitting between them. The CDR3: CASSPVLSGGATNEKLFF. CDR3 in DNA: TGTGCCAGCAGCCCCGTGCTAAGCGGGGGCGCAACTAATGAAAAACTGTTTTTT.

This chain links TRBV30 with TRBJ2-7; 11 positions match TRBD2. Germline assignment: CDR1 GTSNPN and CDR2 SVGIG (reference sequence). V dropped 5 bases and J dropped 2; count of bases not matched to a gene: 8. The CDR3 loop spans 15 amino acids. CDR3 residues: CAWGVGTSGAYEQYF. Written as DNA, the CDR3 is TGTGCCTGGGGAGTAGGGACTAGCGGAGCCTACGAGCAGTACTTC. Filled out from reference TRBV30 and TRBJ2-7, the complete variable domain reads SQTIHQWPATLVQPVGSPLSLECTVEGTSNPNLYWYRQAAGRGLQLLFYSVGIGQISSEVPQNLSASRPQDRQFILSSKKLLLSDSGFYLCAWGVGTSGAYEQYFGPGTRLTVT.

The chain has TRBV7-6 and TRBJ2-7, with a possible D match to TRBD1 (5 bases). V lost 4 bases to trimming and J lost 2 bases, with 9 bases between them. There are 13 residues in the CDR3. Germline V lookup: CDR1 SGHVS, CDR2 FNYEAQ. The CDR3 DNA is TGTGCCAGCAGCTGGGGCGGTGCCTACGAGCAGTACTTC. Its translation is CASSWGGAYEQYF.

The rearrangement joins TRBV11-3 to TRBJ2-3, with D maybe TRBD2 (5 bases). The germline V gene has CDR1 SGHNT and CDR2 YENEEA. Trimming took 0 bases from V and 4 from J, leaving 11 bases between them. The CDR3 loop spans 15 amino acids. CDR3: CASSLDGERADTQYF. The CDR3, as DNA: TGTGCCAGCAGCTTAGATGGGGAGCGCGCAGATACGCAGTATTTT.